This entry concerns a single TCR beta chain. Each participant's cohort was designated according to participant-reported clinical history. Source study methods: Amplification of reference gene primers was used by the study to estimate nucleated cell counts. Sequenced by immunoSEQ multiplex PCR; TCRdb stores in-frame clones only, minus some. D and trimming come from the DNA, and the V and J calls and clone size come from that table. The sample includes a few hundred thousand clones, more than 80% of them seen just once. The data derive from a study of blood T cell repertoires in COVID-19. Study context: T cells, B-cell-depleted T cells, or PBMCs provided the cDNA or gDNA that served as material.

The clonotype originates from a young man who had recovered from COVID-19. Sequences were obtained from PBMCs or T cells enriched from blood (not recorded which).

CDR3 amino acids: CATSDGQGTEAFF. The CDR3, as DNA: TGTGCCACCAGTGACGGACAGGGCACTGAAGCTTTCTTT. This chain joins TRBV24-1 and TRBJ1-1; 8 nucleotides align to TRBD1. With 4 bases clipped from V and 4 bases from J, the junction kept 1 base outside the gene matches. This CDR3 is 13 amino acids long. Germline CDR1 KGHDR, CDR2 SFDVKD.